The 5 T cell receptor beta chains below all came from one sample that was sequenced in a study of T cell responses to AZD1222 COVID-19 vaccine. TCRdb's table, derived via immunoSEQ multiplex PCR, lists solely in-frame clones and lacks some. This table has around 150,000 clones, roughly 94% appearing once. The starting material was peripheral blood, obtained on day 0 of AZD1222 vaccination. These receptors were obtained from an adult in good health.

This chain connects TRBV6-5 to TRBJ2-1; 15 bases agree with TRBD2. The CDR3 is made up of 14 amino acids. Germline V lookup: CDR1 MNHEY, CDR2 SVGAGI. V lost 9 bases and J lost 4; bases outside the gene matches: 1. The CDR3 DNA follows: TGTGCCAGTGGGACTAGCGGGGGGTACAATGAGCAGTTCTTC. Its translation is CASGTSGGYNEQFF.

V is TRBV7-9 and J is TRBJ2-5; perhaps TRBD2 as D (5 bases). CDR3 length equals 14 residues. V was pared by 5 bases and J by 2 bases, with 12 bases between. Germline V gives CDR1 SEHNR, CDR2 FQNEAQ (reference sequence). The CDR3 region is CASSPTRTQETQYF. CDR3 sequence (DNA): TGTGCCAGCAGCCCAACGCGGACTCAAGAGACCCAGTACTTC.

V gene TRBV19 combines with J gene TRBJ2-7; D is undetermined. The CDR3 contains 13 residues. V shed 6 bases and J shed 0 bases, with 9 bases lying between them. Germline V gene sequence: CDR1 LNHDA, CDR2 SQIVND (reference sequence). For the CDR3, the DNA is TGTGCCAGTAGCCCCTGGGGCTCCTACGAGCAGTACGTC. This gives the protein CASSPWGSYEQYV.

The chain joins TRBV12-3 or TRBV12-4 to TRBJ1-6; D gene uncertain. V lost 2 bases and J lost 7, with 6 bases in between. The CDR3 extends over 13 amino acids. CDR3 in amino acids: CASSLRENSPLHF. The DNA for the CDR3 is TGTGCCAGCAGTTTAAGGGAAAATTCACCCCTCCACTTT.

This clone was detected once. The J gene is TRBJ2-3, the V gene TRBV4-2; D possibly uses TRBD1 or TRBD2 (5 bases each). Germline values: CDR1 LGHNA, CDR2 YNFKEQ. The CDR3 has 15 amino acids. V gave up 2 bases and J gave up 2 bases, with 11 bases separating them. CDR3 DNA sequence: TGTGCCAGCAGCCAAAGGGACGGGGACACAGATACGCAGTATTTT. Its translation is CASSQRDGDTDTQYF.